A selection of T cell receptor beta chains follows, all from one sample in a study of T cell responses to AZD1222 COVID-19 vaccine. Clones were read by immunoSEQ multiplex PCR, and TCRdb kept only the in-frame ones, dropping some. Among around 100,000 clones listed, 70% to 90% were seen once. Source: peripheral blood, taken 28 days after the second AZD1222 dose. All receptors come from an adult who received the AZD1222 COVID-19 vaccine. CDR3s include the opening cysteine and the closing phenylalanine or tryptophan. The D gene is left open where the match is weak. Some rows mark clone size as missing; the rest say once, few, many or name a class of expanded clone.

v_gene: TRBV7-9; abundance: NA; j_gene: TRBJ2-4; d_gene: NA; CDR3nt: TGTGCCAGCAGCTCCTCGGTTCGCCAGGGTCTAGCCAAAAACATTCAGTACTTC; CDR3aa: CASSSSVRQGLAKNIQYF
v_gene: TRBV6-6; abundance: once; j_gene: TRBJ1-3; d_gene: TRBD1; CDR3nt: TGTGCCAGCAGTCCACTAGGCCCTGACAGGGCGACAGGAAACACCATATATTTT; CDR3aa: CASSPLGPDRATGNTIYF
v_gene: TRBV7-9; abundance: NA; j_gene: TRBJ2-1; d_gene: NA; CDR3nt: TGTGCCAGCAGCCCCCAAACAGGGTGGCAGTTCTTC; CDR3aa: CASSPQTGWQFF
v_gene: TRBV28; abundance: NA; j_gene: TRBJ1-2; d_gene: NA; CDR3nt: TGTGCCAGCAGTTTGAGGTTCGAGGGCTATGGCTACACCTTC; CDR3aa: CASSLRFEGYGYTF
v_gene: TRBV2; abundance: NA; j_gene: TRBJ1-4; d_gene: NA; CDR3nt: TGTGCCAGCAGTGAGACAGACGCAACTAATGAAAAACTGTTTTTT; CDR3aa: CASSETDATNEKLFF
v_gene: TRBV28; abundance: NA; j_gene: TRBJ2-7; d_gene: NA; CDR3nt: TGTGCCAGCAGTTTATGGGGAGGAAGGGCGTCCTACGAGCAGTACTTC; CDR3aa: CASSLWGGRASYEQYF
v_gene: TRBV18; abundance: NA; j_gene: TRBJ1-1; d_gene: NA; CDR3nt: TGTGCCAGCTCACCGAAGAACACTGAAGCTTTCTTT; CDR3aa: CASSPKNTEAFF
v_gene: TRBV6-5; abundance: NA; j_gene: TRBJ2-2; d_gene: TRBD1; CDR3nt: TGTGCCAGCAGTTGGGCAGGGGGCACCGGGGAGCTGTTTTTT; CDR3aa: CASSWAGGTGELFF
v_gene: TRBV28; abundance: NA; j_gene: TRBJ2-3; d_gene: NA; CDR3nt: TGTGCCAGCAGGCCGGACGCTCTGGGCACAGATACGCAGTATTTT; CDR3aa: CASRPDALGTDTQYF
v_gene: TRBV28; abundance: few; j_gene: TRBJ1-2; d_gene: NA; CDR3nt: TGTGCCAGCAGTTCAGGGGCTGGGAACTATGGCTACACCTTC; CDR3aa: CASSSGAGNYGYTF
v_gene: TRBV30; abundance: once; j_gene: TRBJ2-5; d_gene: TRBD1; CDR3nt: TGTGCCTGGATTGACGAAAAAAGGACAGGGGAAGAGACCCAGTACTTC; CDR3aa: CAWIDEKRTGEETQYF
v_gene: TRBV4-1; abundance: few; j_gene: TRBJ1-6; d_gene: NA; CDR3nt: TGCGCCAGCAGCCAAATGGTCGGTAATTCACCCCTCCACTTT; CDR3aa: CASSQMVGNSPLHF
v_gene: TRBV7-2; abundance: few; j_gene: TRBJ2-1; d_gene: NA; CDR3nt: TGTGCCAGCAGCCCGGACTATAACCTCTACAATGAGCAGTTCTTC; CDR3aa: CASSPDYNLYNEQFF
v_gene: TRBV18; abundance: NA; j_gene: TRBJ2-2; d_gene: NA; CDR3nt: TGTGCCAGCTCACCACCCTTGCGTTGGGGCACCGGGGAGCTGTTTTTT; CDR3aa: CASSPPLRWGTGELFF
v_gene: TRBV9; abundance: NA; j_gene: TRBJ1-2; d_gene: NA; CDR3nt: TGTGCCAGCAGCGTAGTTGGTCAGCCTTACACCTTC; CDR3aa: CASSVVGQPYTF
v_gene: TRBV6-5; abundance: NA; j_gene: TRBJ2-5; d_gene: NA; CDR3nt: TGTGCCAGCAGTTACTCTCGGCTTATTCAAGAGACCCAGTACTTC; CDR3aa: CASSYSRLIQETQYF
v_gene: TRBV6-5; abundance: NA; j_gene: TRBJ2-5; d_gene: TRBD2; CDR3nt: TGTGCCAGCAGTCCACCGACTAGCGGGATGGAGACCCAGTACTTC; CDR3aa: CASSPPTSGMETQYF
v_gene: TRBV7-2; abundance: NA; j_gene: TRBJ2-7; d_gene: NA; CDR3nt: TGTGCCAGCAGCTCCTCCGGAGTGGGCGAGCAGTACTTC; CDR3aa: CASSSSGVGEQYF
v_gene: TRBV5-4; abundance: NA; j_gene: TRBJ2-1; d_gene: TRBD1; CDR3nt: TGTGCCAGCAGCTGGGCCGGGACAGGGGCGAGGAATGAGCAGTTCTTC; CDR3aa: CASSWAGTGARNEQFF
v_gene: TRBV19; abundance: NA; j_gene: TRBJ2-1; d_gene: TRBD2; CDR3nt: TGTGCCAGTAGTATCGGGACTAGCGGCCTCTACAATGAGCAGTTCTTC; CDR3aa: CASSIGTSGLYNEQFF
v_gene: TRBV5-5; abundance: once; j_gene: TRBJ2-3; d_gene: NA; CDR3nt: TGTGCCAGCAGCGGGAGTCGGAACACAGATACGCAGTATTTT; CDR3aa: CASSGSRNTDTQYF
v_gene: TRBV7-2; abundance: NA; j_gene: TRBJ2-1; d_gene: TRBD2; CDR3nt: TGTGCCAGCAGAACAGCGGGATCTCCTTACAATGAGCAGTTCTTC; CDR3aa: CASRTAGSPYNEQFF